This T cell receptor (beta chain) was sequenced for a study of T cell responses to AZD1222 COVID-19 vaccine. The CDR3 extends over 15 amino acids. V was trimmed by 6 bases and J by 2 bases, leaving 17 bases between them. Germline V gives CDR1 KGHSH, CDR2 LQKENI. Study-wide results and limits: As reported, nearly half of all spike-specific TCRs target variant regions that are unmutated.

This clone has just one count. Its target is unknown. Clones were sequenced by immunoSEQ multiplex PCR, and TCRdb holds only the in-frame ones, with some missing. Among approximately 110,000 clones listed, 70% to 90% were seen once. This clonotype was sampled from an adult who received the AZD1222 COVID-19 vaccine. Sequencing used peripheral blood, obtained 28 days after the second AZD1222 dose. V usage is TRBV18 and J usage is TRBJ2-7; D assignment may be TRBD1 or TRBD2 (5 bases each). CDR3 nucleotides: TGTGCCAGCTCCGCCCTTCGGGGCAGTGCCTACGAGCAGTACTTC. Protein: CASSALRGSAYEQYF. The full variable domain, with the rest looked up from reference TRBV18 and TRBJ2-7, is NAGVMQNPRHLVRRRGQEARLRCSPMKGHSHVYWYRQLPEEGLKFMVYLQKENIIDESGMPKERFSAEFPKEGPSILRIQQVVRGDSAAYFCASSALRGSAYEQYFGPGTRLTVT.